This T cell receptor beta chain emerged from a study of CD8 T cells in ankylosing spondylitis (dated by TCRdb to about 2017). Background for the entire study: To find TCR variants linked to disease, the study profiled T cell receptor beta repertoires in ankylosing spondylitis patients and healthy donors. In total, the full study cohort was made up of roughly 110 healthy donors and 20 to 25 ankylosing spondylitis patients. Samples of peripheral blood were taken, and for ankylosing spondylitis patients, synovial fluid was collected as well.

The sequencing machine was an Illumina HiSeq 2500. TCR beta libraries were prepared by quantitative 5'-RACE with molecular barcodes. Per the original workflow: To identify disease-linked TCR variants, a new computational method was used, one built on a probabilistic model of VDJ rearrangement. Clones were called with MiXCR by TCRdb after fastp trimmed the public reads at Q25, and only in-frame beta chains were retained. Rows with one shared CDR3 protein collapse into an entry with the most common genes and DNA. The V and J calls reflect TCRdb's pipeline rather than the authors' work. The sample includes about 220,000 distinct CDR3 sequences, with around 20% observed a single time. The top ten clones comprise about 42% of the sample. The full study reports these points: The disease-linked clones showed a CD8+ phenotype and occurred at relatively low frequencies in peripheral blood. Some motif variants had previously been reported in the synovial fluid and blood of reactive arthritis patients, which suggests shared mechanisms of disease initiation. A TCR beta motif of about 8 highly homologous amino acid variants appeared characteristic of blood from ankylosing spondylitis patients. The disease-linked clones were reported as significantly enriched in matched synovial fluid samples from ankylosing spondylitis patients.

In regard to this clonotype: What this receptor recognizes is not known. The sample holds no much larger clone one base away, and base qualities are not on file.

CDR1 and CDR2 are read off the germline V gene as LGHNA and YSLEER. The CDR3 sequence holds 17 residues, the cysteine and phenylalanine included. Left in the record is the CDR3 DNA by itself, 51 bases read in frame from the first base. V lost 0 bases and J lost 4 bases, and the count of bases not matched to a germline gene is 7. The origin of this receptor is a male donor with ankylosing spondylitis. The sample consisted of blood, either unsorted or a sorted T cell fraction (not recorded which). The chain is encoded by TRBV4-3 joined to TRBJ2-1, and 9 junction bases match TRBD1. The CDR3 sequence is CASSQDTGQGTYNEQFF. At the DNA level, the sequence is TGCGCCAGCAGCCAAGATACGGGACAGGGCACATACAATGAGCAGTTCTTC.